These T cell receptor beta chains were read from a single sample in a study of T cell changes during pregnancy in multiple sclerosis. The protocol was immunoSEQ multiplex PCR, while the TCRdb copy is restricted to in-frame clones and leaves out a portion. This table holds tens of thousands of clones, about 90% found once. This sample comprised CD4+ T cells from peripheral blood mononuclear cells, obtained in the third trimester of pregnancy. The receptors here all came from a female donor in good health, enrolled as a control in a pregnancy study. Both conserved end residues are part of each CDR3. Fields, in order: V gene, clone size, J gene, CDR3 protein. Size values are once, few and many counts, or a class for expanded clones, and some rows have none.

TRBV7-2,once,TRBJ2-7,CASSLVASSGESSYEQYF
TRBV6-5,.,TRBJ2-7,CASSPFAATYEQYF
TRBV30,.,TRBJ1-3,CAWSPKGNTIYF
TRBV28,once,TRBJ2-3,CASSLTGDSTDTQYF
TRBV7-9,.,TRBJ1-2,CASSLAAGPYGYTF
TRBV5-5,.,TRBJ2-5,CASSYRGLETQYF
TRBV10-1,.,TRBJ2-3,CASRSYTDTQYF
TRBV5-1,.,TRBJ2-2,CASFPGQGTGELFF
TRBV4-1,.,TRBJ2-1,CASSQVQLVSYNEQFF
TRBV5-1,.,TRBJ2-5,CASSTQGQETQYF
TRBV5-1,once,TRBJ1-3,CASSLDRGPGNTIYF
TRBV28,.,TRBJ2-1,CASSSDSTNSYNEQFF
TRBV19,.,TRBJ2-7,CASSITSGRAHYEQYF
TRBV10-3,few,TRBJ1-1,CAIRIQGVGTEAFF
TRBV28,.,TRBJ2-7,CASSFGGVPEQYF
TRBV28,.,TRBJ1-2,CASSGISYGYTF
TRBV4-1,.,TRBJ2-4,CASSQGFLRERPKNIQYF
TRBV2,few,TRBJ1-1,CASRRSYSLGPEAFF
TRBV9,.,TRBJ1-1,CASSVDFQVRGEAFF
TRBV30,.,TRBJ2-3,CAWERGGTDTQYF
TRBV7-2,.,TRBJ2-7,CASSLTIGEQYF
TRBV11-2,once,TRBJ2-5,CASSLAGGPKETQYF
TRBV5-4,.,TRBJ2-7,CASSFGGRDEQYF
TRBV5-4,.,TRBJ1-6,CASTWGASGTGPSPLHF
TRBV4-1,.,TRBJ2-3,CASSPGTSDKDTQYF
TRBV6-5,.,TRBJ2-7,CASMSDRGLGYEQYF
TRBV15,.,TRBJ2-7,CATSRVDTYEQYF
TRBV19,.,TRBJ2-3,CASSTSWTDTDTQYF
TRBV6-1,.,TRBJ2-1,CASRGDEGAYEQFF
TRBV28,few,TRBJ2-7,CASSFVAGGLYEQYF
TRBV6-7,.,TRBJ1-2,CASSYPTGGYGYTF
TRBV11-2,.,TRBJ2-3,CASSYRAVTDTQYF
TRBV11-2,.,TRBJ1-3,CASSQGGSVGNTIYF
TRBV25-1,.,TRBJ1-3,CASSELGQSSSGNTIYF
TRBV7-8,.,TRBJ2-7,CASSPQTSGSITYEQYF
TRBV2,once,TRBJ2-7,CASRTSGLPYEQYF
TRBV7-9,.,TRBJ2-2,CASSLGLVLTGELFF
TRBV11-2,.,TRBJ2-1,CASSLVGQSYNEQFF
TRBV9,.,TRBJ2-1,CASSPGLQNEQFF
TRBV2,once,TRBJ2-2,CASRDRQGARGELFF
TRBV28,.,TRBJ2-5,CASRWTMGLAGAAGETQYF
TRBV15,.,TRBJ2-5,CAGRRKGPETQYF
TRBV11-2,.,TRBJ2-1,CASSPTGVFYNEQFF
TRBV18,.,TRBJ2-1,CASSPQGADEQFF
TRBV28,.,TRBJ1-2,CASSWVEGYTF
TRBV7-9,.,TRBJ1-1,CASSSQGGTEAFF
TRBV5-5,.,TRBJ2-1,CASSLEAGSYNEQFF
TRBV29-1,.,TRBJ2-7,CSVGTGVGSYEQYF
TRBV28,once,TRBJ1-1,CASSAARGGSLNTEAFF
TRBV28,once,TRBJ2-7,CASSSRLAGAPYEQYF
TRBV9,.,TRBJ2-1,CASSVEGSGGRASNEQFF
TRBV27,.,TRBJ2-3,CASSLWGAEDTQYF
TRBV10-3,.,TRBJ1-4,CAISMTANEKLFF
TRBV7-7,.,TRBJ2-7,CASSPHRGPRTYEQYF
TRBV6-5,.,TRBJ2-1,CASSYSRLDRGNEQFF
TRBV29-1,.,TRBJ1-1,CSSGDTEAFF
TRBV19,.,TRBJ1-5,CASSRGQRGYQPQHF
TRBV5-1,.,TRBJ2-1,CASSLLLAGVNNEQFF
TRBV4-2,.,TRBJ2-5,CASSQVGGQETQYF